This T cell receptor beta chain was identified during a study of Ad26.COV2.S vaccination and SARS-CoV-2 variants. Study-level information: The Ad26.COV2.S arm of the COV1001 trial was where the donor was placed. General study results and limits: Total T cell responses were possibly underestimated by TCR breadth and depth analyses.

Described treatment: over 15 received Ad26.COV2.S at low or high dose, single or two shots; about 5 received placebo; per-sample allocation not given. At day 63 after the first vaccine or placebo injection, samples were drawn. Boston supplied an adult donor aged 18-55 years. With respect to this clone: Antigen specificity is unknown.

From germline, CDR1 is MGHDK and CDR2 SYGVNS. The CDR3 consists of 16 residues. The V and J ends lost 2 bases and 1 base, in that order; junction bases with no gene match: 5. Profiled with immunoSEQ multiplex PCR; TCRdb holds only in-frame clones, not every one. Of about 390,000 clones listed, about nine tenths are singletons. The source is a person between 18 and 59 years old who received the Ad26.COV2.S COVID-19 vaccine or a placebo. The rearrangement joins TRBV25-1 to TRBJ2-3; 8 bases are shared with TRBD1. Sequenced material: peripheral blood, taken in a trial of Ad26.COV2.S vaccine versus placebo. CDR3 coding DNA: TGTGCCAGCAGTGAAGGCGGGACAGGCCGCACAGATACGCAGTATTTT. This encodes CASSEGGTGRTDTQYF.